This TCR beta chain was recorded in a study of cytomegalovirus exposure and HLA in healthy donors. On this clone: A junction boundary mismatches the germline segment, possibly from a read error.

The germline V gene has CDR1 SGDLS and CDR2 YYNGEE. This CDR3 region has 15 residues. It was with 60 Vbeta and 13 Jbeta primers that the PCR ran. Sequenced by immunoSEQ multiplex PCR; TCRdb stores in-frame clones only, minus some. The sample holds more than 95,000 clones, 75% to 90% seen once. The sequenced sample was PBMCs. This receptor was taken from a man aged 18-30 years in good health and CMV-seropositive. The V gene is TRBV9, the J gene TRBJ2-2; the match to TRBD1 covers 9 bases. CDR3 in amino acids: CASSATGGDTGELFF. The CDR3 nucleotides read TGTGCCAGCAGCGCGACAGGGGGTGATACCGGCGAGCTGTTTTTT.